Presented here are 10 T cell receptor beta chains from one specimen sequenced in a study of shared clonotypes between healthy human individuals. TCRdb's copy holds only in-frame clones and misses some; the assay was immunoSEQ multiplex PCR. The table shows 1.5 million to 1.9 million clones, with roughly 98% occurring only once. What was sequenced was naive CD4+ T cells sorted from blood. Regarding subset: CD45RA+ positively selected. The receptor source for this set is a man between 25 and 39 years old in good health.

The J gene is TRBJ2-1, the V gene TRBV7-6; the match to TRBD2 covers 9 bases. V trimming: 4 bases; J trimming: 0 bases; junction bases outside the gene matches: 16. In germline, CDR1 is SGHVS, CDR2 FNYEAQ. The CDR3 contains 20 residues. DNA of the CDR3: TGTGCCAGCAGCTCCCCCGAGGGAGCGGGAGGATTGAGCTCCTACAATGAGCAGTTCTTC. Residues: CASSSPEGAGGLSSYNEQFF.

This sequence joins TRBV14 and TRBJ2-1; 14 nucleotides line up with TRBD2. Germline loops: CDR1 SGHDN, CDR2 FVKESK. CDR3 length: 16 amino acids. V lost 4 bases and J lost 7; bases outside the gene matches: 6. CDR3 in amino acids: CASSRLAGGPTNEQFF. Here the CDR3 DNA reads TGTGCCAGCAGCCGACTAGCGGGAGGGCCGACGAATGAGCAGTTCTTC. The variable domain in full, completed from reference TRBV14 and TRBJ2-1, reads EAGVTQFPSHSVIEKGQTVTLRCDPISGHDNLYWYRRVMGKEIKFLLHFVKESKQDESGMPNNRFLAERTGGTYSTLKVQPAELEDSGVYFCASSRLAGGPTNEQFFGPGTRLTVL.

The J gene is TRBJ2-6, the V gene TRBV27; a possible D gene is TRBD1 (6 bases). CDR1 MNHEY and CDR2 SMNVEV come from the germline V gene (reference sequence). V was clipped by 5 bases and J by 0 bases, with 17 bases between them. This CDR3 region has 18 residues. The CDR3 DNA follows: TGTGCCAGCAGTCCCCTAGGGGGTCGAATCTCTGGGGCCAACGTCCTGACTTTC. It translates to CASSPLGGRISGANVLTF.

The chain joins TRBV7-2 to TRBJ2-4; the D is unclear. Trimming cost V 1 base and J 3 bases, with 7 bases left between them. CDR1 SGHTA and CDR2 FQGNSA come from the germline V gene. The CDR3 sequence is 14 residues long. CDR3 residues: CASSLEPSKNIQYF. The CDR3 DNA follows: TGTGCCAGCAGCTTAGAGCCTAGCAAAAACATTCAGTACTTC.

The V gene is TRBV21-1, the J gene TRBJ1-5. TRBV21-1 is listed as a pseudogene. The CDR3 loop spans 14 amino acids. The CDR3 DNA follows: TGTGCCAGCGCTTTAACCTATAGCAATCAGCCCCAGCATTTT. Its protein product is CASALTYSNQPQHF.

This chain connects TRBV29-1 to TRBJ2-1; tentative D call: TRBD2 (6 bases). The germline CDR1 and CDR2 sequences are SQVTM and ANQGSEA. V dropped 5 bases and J dropped 8 bases, with 10 bases sitting between them. This CDR3 comprises 11 residues. CDR3 protein: CSVPRGDEQFF. Written as DNA, the CDR3 is TGCAGCGTTCCGCGGGGAGATGAGCAGTTCTTC.

The chain links TRBV5-6 to TRBJ2-2, with no clear D. Trimming took 6 bases from V and 4 from J, leaving 16 bases between them. The CDR3 covers 15 residues. Germline values: CDR1 SGHDT, CDR2 YYEEEE. CDR3 residues: CASTKRVGGTGELFF. The CDR3 bases are TGTGCCAGCACCAAAAGGGTCGGCGGCACCGGGGAGCTGTTTTTT.

The rearrangement uses TRBV5-4 and TRBJ2-7; D could derive from TRBD1 or TRBD2 (6 bases each). The CDR3 runs 15 residues. Trimming removed 3 bases from V and 0 bases from J, with 13 bases in between. Germline values: CDR1 SGHNT, CDR2 YYREEE (reference sequence). CDR3 loop: CASSSRGPLSYEQYF. The DNA for the CDR3 is TGTGCCAGCAGCTCCCGGGGGCCCCTCTCCTACGAGCAGTACTTC.

The rearrangement uses TRBV29-1 and TRBJ1-2; the D gene is possibly TRBD1 (6 bases). V was trimmed by 6 bases and J by 4 bases, leaving 12 bases between them. The CDR3 sequence is 12 residues long. CDR1 is SQVTM and CDR2 is ANQGSEA in the germline V gene. The DNA of the CDR3 is TGCAGCGTCACACAGGGATTCTATGGCTACACCTTC. Its protein product is CSVTQGFYGYTF.

Remarks on this clone: Other DNA sequences of this sample code for an identical CDR3. The chain is built from TRBV6-1 and TRBJ2-7; D is perhaps TRBD1 (7 bases). Trimming cost V 2 bases and J 4 bases, with 9 bases left between them. The CDR3 runs to 13 residues. Per the germline V gene, CDR1 is MNHNS and CDR2 is SASEGT. As DNA, the CDR3 is TGTGCCAGCAGTGAACCAGGGGGGTACGAGCAGTACTTC. This gives the protein CASSEPGGYEQYF.